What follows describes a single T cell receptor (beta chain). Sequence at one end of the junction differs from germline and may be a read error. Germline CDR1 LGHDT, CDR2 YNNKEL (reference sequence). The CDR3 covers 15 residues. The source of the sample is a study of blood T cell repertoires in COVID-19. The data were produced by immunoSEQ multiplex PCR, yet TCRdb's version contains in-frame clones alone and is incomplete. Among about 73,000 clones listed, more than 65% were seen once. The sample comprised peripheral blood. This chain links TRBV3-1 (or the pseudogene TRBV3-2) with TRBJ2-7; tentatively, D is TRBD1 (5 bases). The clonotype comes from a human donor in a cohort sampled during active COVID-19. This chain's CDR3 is CASSQGWQGSSEQYF. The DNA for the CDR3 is TGTGCCAGCAGCCAAGGTTGGCAGGGATCCTCCGAGCAGTACTTC.